These T cell receptor beta chains were read from a single sample in a study of T cell responses to AZD1222 COVID-19 vaccine. TCRdb keeps only in-frame clones here, not all; method: immunoSEQ multiplex PCR. This sample carries roughly 120,000 clones, just over 85% of them seen once, and the ten largest clones take around a sixth. This material consisted of peripheral blood, taken on day 0 of MenACWY control vaccination. These TCRs come from an adult in good health. Each CDR3 is given with its conserved first and last residue. D genes are given only for firm matches. Clone sizes are given selectively: once, few, many, or a class where the clone is expanded.

.	TRBJ1-2	.	11	TRBV28	TGTGCCAGCAGGTCAGCCTATGGCTACACCTTC	CASRSAYGYTF
TRBD2	TRBJ2-3	.	18	TRBV7-3	TGTGCCAGCAGCTTAACGAGTATAGCGGGATGGTCGACAGATACGCAGTATTTT	CASSLTSIAGWSTDTQYF
.	TRBJ1-5	.	13	TRBV27	TGTGCCAGCAGTTCGGTCAGGTACGCGCCCCAGCATTTT	CASSSVRYAPQHF
.	TRBJ2-7	.	15	TRBV29-1	TGCAGCGTTGAAGAGCACTATAATGGGGTTTACGAGCAGTACTTC	CSVEEHYNGVYEQYF
.	TRBJ2-5	.	15	TRBV9	TGTGCCAGCAGCGCTCTGGGGGCGGGACAAGAGACCCAGTACTTC	CASSALGAGQETQYF
TRBD1	TRBJ1-4	.	15	TRBV18	TGTGCCAGCTCACCGCGACAGGGGTTGAGTGAAAAACTGTTTTTT	CASSPRQGLSEKLFF
.	TRBJ2-7	.	13	TRBV2	TGTGCCAGCAGTGAGACTATCTCCTACGAGCAGTACTTC	CASSETISYEQYF
TRBD1	TRBJ1-3	.	17	TRBV7-9	TGTGCCAGCAGCTTAAGGGACAGGGAGTTACCTGGAAACACCATATATTTT	CASSLRDRELPGNTIYF
.	TRBJ2-1	.	17	TRBV7-7	TGTGCTAGCAGCGCTTTATCGACAGGCGCCATCTACAATGAGCAGTTCTTC	CASSALSTGAIYNEQFF
.	TRBJ2-7	.	12	TRBV28	TGTGCCAGCAGTTCCCCGGGGGGCCCCCCGTACTTC	CASSSPGGPPYF
.	TRBJ2-6	.	16	TRBV5-1	TGCGCCAGCAGCCCTTGGGGAGACCCTGGGGCCAACGTCCTGACTTTC	CASSPWGDPGANVLTF
TRBD1	TRBJ1-3	.	16	TRBV7-9	TGTGCCAGCAGCCAGAGACAGGGAGGCTCTGGAAACACCATATATTTT	CASSQRQGGSGNTIYF
.	TRBJ2-1	.	14	TRBV7-2	TGTGCCAGCAGCTTCGAGGGCCAGTCCAATGAGCAGTTCTTC	CASSFEGQSNEQFF
TRBD1	TRBJ2-7	.	16	TRBV27	TGTGCCAGCAGTTTATCGGGGGTAGGGGGCATCGACGAGCAGTACTTC	CASSLSGVGGIDEQYF
TRBD2	TRBJ2-2	.	15	TRBV28	TGTGCCAGCAGTACCGGGGGGAGGAACACCGGGGAGCTGTTTTTT	CASSTGGRNTGELFF
TRBD2	TRBJ2-3	.	16	TRBV5-1	TGCGCCAGCAGCTCGCCTAGCGGGAGTATCGGAGATACGCAGTATTTT	CASSSPSGSIGDTQYF
.	TRBJ2-7	.	13	TRBV6-5	TGTGCCAGCAGGCGGGATCTCGTGGGGGAGCAGTACTTC	CASRRDLVGEQYF
.	TRBJ2-5	.	16	TRBV10-3	TGTGCCATCAGTGAGGGGGAAAACTCGCCCCAAGAGACCCAGTACTTC	CAISEGENSPQETQYF
.	TRBJ2-7	.	13	TRBV18	TGTGCCAGCTCACCATCACAGAACTACGAGCAGTACTTC	CASSPSQNYEQYF
.	TRBJ2-7	once	14	TRBV7-2	TGTGCCAGCAGCTTAGGAGCTACGTCCTACGAGCAGTACTTC	CASSLGATSYEQYF
.	TRBJ2-7	.	13	TRBV5-4	TGTGCCAGCAGCCCCGATAGCGGCTACGAGCAGTACTTC	CASSPDSGYEQYF
.	TRBJ1-3	.	14	TRBV18	TGTGCCAGCTCACTGTCACGGGACACTCCCGGGCATTATTTT	CASSLSRDTPGHYF
.	TRBJ2-1	.	12	TRBV5-1	TGCGCCAGCAGCTTGGCGGGGACAGAGCAGTTCTTC	CASSLAGTEQFF
.	TRBJ1-1	.	13	TRBV7-3	TGTGCCAGCAGCTTAGGTCGGGGAGGTGAAGCTTTCTTT	CASSLGRGGEAFF
.	TRBJ2-3	.	17	TRBV4-2	TGTGCCAGCAGCCAAGAGGGCCCTTCGATGCTCACAGATACGCAGTATTTT	CASSQEGPSMLTDTQYF
.	TRBJ1-4	.	14	TRBV7-9	TGTGCCAGCAGCTTAGTGGAGAGTAATGAAAAACTGTTTTTT	CASSLVESNEKLFF
.	TRBJ1-4	.	14	TRBV5-4	TGTGCCAGCAGCTCCGGCAGGGACACTGAAAAACTGTTTTTT	CASSSGRDTEKLFF
TRBD1	TRBJ1-1	.	16	TRBV27	TGTGCCAGCAGTTTCCATGACAGGGGGCCTCCTAGTGAAGCTTTCTTT	CASSFHDRGPPSEAFF
TRBD1	TRBJ1-5	once	14	TRBV27	TGTGCCAGCAGTTTGGGGACAGGAAATCAGCCCCAGCATTTT	CASSLGTGNQPQHF
.	TRBJ2-5	.	11	TRBV20-1	TGCAGTGCTAGTGGACGGGAGACCCAGTACTTC	CSASGRETQYF
.	TRBJ1-1	.	11	TRBV6-5	TGTGCCAGCAGTTACGTGGGAGAAGCTTTCTTT	CASSYVGEAFF
.	TRBJ1-4	.	14	TRBV24-1	TGTGCCACCAGCTCCGGGACGGACCTTGAAAAACTGTTTTTT	CATSSGTDLEKLFF
.	TRBJ1-2	.	11	TRBV9	TGTGCCAGCAGCGCGGGAGGTGGCTACACCTTC	CASSAGGGYTF
TRBD1	TRBJ2-7	.	14	TRBV10-3	TGTGCCATCAGGCCGGGACAGGGGATCGACGAGCAGTACTTC	CAIRPGQGIDEQYF
TRBD1	TRBJ1-5	.	14	TRBV28	TGTGCCAGCAGTGAAGCGACAGGGGCCCAGCCCCAGCATTTT	CASSEATGAQPQHF